Below are 4 T cell receptor beta chains sequenced from a single sample in a study of PD-1 blockade in classical Hodgkin lymphoma (dated by TCRdb to about 2020). Receptor libraries were prepared by the immunoSEQ multiplex PCR assay. TCRdb took this table from immuneACCESS and kept in-frame rearrangements with V and J called. Such tables lack part of the clones; where checked against another copy, unresolved V genes explain under half of the gap, and the rest is unexplained. The sample has tens of thousands of clones on record, 75% to 95% of them singletons. The ten largest clones add up to 2.9% of the sample. The sample's time point, from its label and the paper: cycle 4 day 1 (C4D1), after six to seven weeks of nivolumab. Every trial patient had relapsed following autologous stem cell transplantation, and prior brentuximab vedotin exposure was what differed among cohorts A, B and C. Source: peripheral blood mononuclear cells (PBMCs), taken before the fourth cycle of nivolumab. All receptors come from a human donor with classical Hodgkin lymphoma.

The CDR3 nucleotides are TGTGCCAGCAGCTCCCTGGGCAGCCATTCACCCCTCCACTTT. It is translated as CASSSLGSHSPLHF. V and J are TRBV7-6 and TRBJ1-6; D remains ambiguous. V lost 4 bases to trimming and J lost 8 bases, with 12 bases between them. The CDR3 covers 14 residues. CDR1 and CDR2 from the germline V gene are SGHVS and FNYEAQ.

V gene TRBV6-5 combines with J gene TRBJ2-7; D might be TRBD1 or TRBD2, each matching 5 bases. Trimming took 0 bases from V and 6 from J, leaving 15 bases between them. The V gene's germline CDR1 is MNHEY and CDR2 SVGAGI. The CDR3 length is 15 residues. CDR3 protein: CASSYSPGTVSEQYF. CDR3 DNA: TGTGCCAGCAGTTACTCGCCAGGGACGGTGAGCGAGCAGTACTTC.

This clone was found once. J is TRBJ1-2 and V is TRBV25-1; tentative D call: TRBD1 (5 bases). Deletions cut 1 base from V and 3 bases from J, with 12 bases between. In germline, CDR1 is MGHDK, CDR2 SYGVNS. This CDR3 is 15 amino acids long. CDR3 in amino acids: CASSEFGVTDYGYTF. Here the CDR3 DNA reads TGTGCCAGCAGTGAATTTGGGGTGACAGACTATGGCTACACCTTC.

J is TRBJ2-7 and V is TRBV10-3, with 7 bases fitting TRBD1. The germline CDR1 and CDR2 sequences are ENHRY and SYGVKD. J lost 2 bases, V lost 4 bases, and 8 bases had no gene match. The CDR3 sequence is 15 residues long. The CDR3, as DNA: TGTGCCATCAGTGTAGGGGGCGGGCCTCCCTACGAGCAGTACTTC. Translating it yields CAISVGGGPPYEQYF.